Listed below are T cell receptor beta chains from one sample, sequenced in a study of PD-1 blockade in classical Hodgkin lymphoma. Sequenced by immunoSEQ multiplex PCR; TCRdb stores in-frame clones only, minus some. Here the sample spans thousands of clones, 60% to 80% being singletons. The input for sequencing was CD4+ T cells from blood, taken at baseline. The receptors stem from a human donor with classical Hodgkin lymphoma. Both conserved end residues are part of each CDR3. A row's size may be missing; if present it is once, few, many or a size class.

clone size	J gene	CDR3 length	V gene	CDR3 protein
NA	TRBJ2-2	15	TRBV30	CAWSVASPDTGELFF
few	TRBJ1-1	16	TRBV18	CASSPPMGTVNTEAFF
NA	TRBJ2-6	19	TRBV5-6	CASSTYRDRYFSGANVLTF
NA	TRBJ2-1	21	TRBV10-3	CAISEAPGLAFSRSSYNEQFF
NA	TRBJ2-3	13	TRBV5-4	CASSLAGLPTQYF
NA	TRBJ1-2	12	TRBV28	CASSWQSYGYTF
NA	TRBJ1-2	15	TRBV10-1	CASRPEDSTSYGYTF
NA	TRBJ2-1	14	TRBV19	CASDPGEGPNEQFF
NA	TRBJ1-3	14	TRBV28	CASTPPASGNTIYF
NA	TRBJ1-6	14	TRBV5-6	CASSFPGQGFTLHF
large	TRBJ1-2	12	TRBV2	CASRVGWDGYTF
NA	TRBJ2-3	13	TRBV7-2	CASNSGGTDTQYF
few	TRBJ2-5	15	TRBV5-6	CASSLRTGPQETQYF
NA	TRBJ1-2	16	TRBV18	CASSPQDTQTNYGYTF
NA	TRBJ2-2	13	TRBV6-6	CASGTLVPGELFF
few	TRBJ2-7	15	TRBV10-1	CASSGSGRAAYEQYF